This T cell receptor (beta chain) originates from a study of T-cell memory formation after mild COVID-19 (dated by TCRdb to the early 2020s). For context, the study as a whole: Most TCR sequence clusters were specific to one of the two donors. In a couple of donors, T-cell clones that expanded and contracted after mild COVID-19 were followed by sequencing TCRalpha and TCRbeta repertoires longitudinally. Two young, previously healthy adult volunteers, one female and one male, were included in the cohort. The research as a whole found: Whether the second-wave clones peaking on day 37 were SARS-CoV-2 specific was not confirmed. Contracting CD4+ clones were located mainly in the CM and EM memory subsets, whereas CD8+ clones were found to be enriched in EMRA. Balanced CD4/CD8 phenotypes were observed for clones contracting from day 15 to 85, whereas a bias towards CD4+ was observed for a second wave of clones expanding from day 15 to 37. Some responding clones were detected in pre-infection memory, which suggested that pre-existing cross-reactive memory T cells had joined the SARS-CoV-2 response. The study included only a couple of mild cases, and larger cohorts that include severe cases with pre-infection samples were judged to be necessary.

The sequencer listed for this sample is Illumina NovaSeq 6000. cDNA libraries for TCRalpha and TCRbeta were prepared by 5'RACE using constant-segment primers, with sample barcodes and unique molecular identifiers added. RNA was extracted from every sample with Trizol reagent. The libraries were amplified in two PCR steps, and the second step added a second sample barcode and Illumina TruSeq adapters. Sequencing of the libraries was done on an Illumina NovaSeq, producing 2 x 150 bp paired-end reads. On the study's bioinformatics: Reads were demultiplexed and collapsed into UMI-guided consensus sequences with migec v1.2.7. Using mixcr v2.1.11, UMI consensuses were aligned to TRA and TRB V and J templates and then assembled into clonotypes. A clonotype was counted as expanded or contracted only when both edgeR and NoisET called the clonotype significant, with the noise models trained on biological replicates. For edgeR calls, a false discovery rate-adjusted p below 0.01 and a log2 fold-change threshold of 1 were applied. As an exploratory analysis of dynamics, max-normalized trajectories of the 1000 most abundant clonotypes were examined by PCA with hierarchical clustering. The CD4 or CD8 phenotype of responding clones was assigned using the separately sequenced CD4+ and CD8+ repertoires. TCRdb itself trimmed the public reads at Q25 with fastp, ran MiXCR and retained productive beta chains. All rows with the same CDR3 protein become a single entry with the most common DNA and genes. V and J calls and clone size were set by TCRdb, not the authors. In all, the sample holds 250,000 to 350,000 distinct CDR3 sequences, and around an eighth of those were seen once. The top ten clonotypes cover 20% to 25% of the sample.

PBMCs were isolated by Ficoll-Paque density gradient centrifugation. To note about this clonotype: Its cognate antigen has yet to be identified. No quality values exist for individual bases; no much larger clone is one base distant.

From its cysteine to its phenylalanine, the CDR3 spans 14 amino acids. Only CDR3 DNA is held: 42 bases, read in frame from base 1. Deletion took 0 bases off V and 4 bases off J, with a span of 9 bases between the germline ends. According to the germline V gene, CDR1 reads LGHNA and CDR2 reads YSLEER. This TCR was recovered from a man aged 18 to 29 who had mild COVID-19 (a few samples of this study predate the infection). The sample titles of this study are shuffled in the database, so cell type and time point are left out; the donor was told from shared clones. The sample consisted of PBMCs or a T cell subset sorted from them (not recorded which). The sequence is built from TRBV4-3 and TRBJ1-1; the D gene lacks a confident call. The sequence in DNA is TGCGCCAGCAGCCAAGATGCGGGGTTCACTGAAGCTTTCTTT. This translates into CASSQDAGFTEAFF.